One sample yielded the 3 T cell receptor beta chains listed below, sequenced in a study of control samples from healthy donors and cancer patients. Some clones are missing from TCRdb's copy, which holds only in-frame ones; the method was immunoSEQ multiplex PCR. The sample lists approximately 69,000 clones, approximately 90% seen once, with approximately 5.5% in the top ten. The sequenced sample was PBMCs. These receptors all come from a man between 60 and 75 years old with colorectal cancer.

Regarding this clone: This sample also contains other DNA sequences that code for the same CDR3. This chain joins TRBV5-1 and TRBJ2-6; TRBD2 matches at 7 bases. Per the germline V gene, CDR1 is SGHRS and CDR2 is YFSETQ. CDR3 length equals 16 residues. V lost 0 bases, J lost 2 bases, and 2 bases stayed unmatched. CDR3 coding DNA: TGCGCCAGCAGCTTGGTGGGGGGGACTGGGGCCAACGTCCTGACTTTC. Amino acid sequence: CASSLVGGTGANVLTF.

The chain couples TRBV10-3 to TRBJ2-5, with a weak D call TRBD2 (5 bases). Per the germline V gene, CDR1 is ENHRY and CDR2 is SYGVKD. V lost 4 bases to trimming and J lost 5 bases, with 5 bases between them. CDR3 size: 11 residues. CDR3 region: CAISAGETQYF. In DNA, the CDR3 is TGTGCCATCAGTGCGGGGGAGACCCAGTACTTC.

The chain employs TRBV7-8 and TRBJ2-7; 11 bases are shared with TRBD2. This CDR3 spans 15 amino acids. Trimming removed 6 bases from V and 2 bases from J; junction bases left unmatched: 6. The germline gives CDR1 SGHVS, CDR2 FQNEAQ. The DNA of the CDR3 is TGTGCCAGCAGTCCAGGGACTAGCGGACCCTACGAGCAGTACTTC. Amino acid sequence: CASSPGTSGPYEQYF.